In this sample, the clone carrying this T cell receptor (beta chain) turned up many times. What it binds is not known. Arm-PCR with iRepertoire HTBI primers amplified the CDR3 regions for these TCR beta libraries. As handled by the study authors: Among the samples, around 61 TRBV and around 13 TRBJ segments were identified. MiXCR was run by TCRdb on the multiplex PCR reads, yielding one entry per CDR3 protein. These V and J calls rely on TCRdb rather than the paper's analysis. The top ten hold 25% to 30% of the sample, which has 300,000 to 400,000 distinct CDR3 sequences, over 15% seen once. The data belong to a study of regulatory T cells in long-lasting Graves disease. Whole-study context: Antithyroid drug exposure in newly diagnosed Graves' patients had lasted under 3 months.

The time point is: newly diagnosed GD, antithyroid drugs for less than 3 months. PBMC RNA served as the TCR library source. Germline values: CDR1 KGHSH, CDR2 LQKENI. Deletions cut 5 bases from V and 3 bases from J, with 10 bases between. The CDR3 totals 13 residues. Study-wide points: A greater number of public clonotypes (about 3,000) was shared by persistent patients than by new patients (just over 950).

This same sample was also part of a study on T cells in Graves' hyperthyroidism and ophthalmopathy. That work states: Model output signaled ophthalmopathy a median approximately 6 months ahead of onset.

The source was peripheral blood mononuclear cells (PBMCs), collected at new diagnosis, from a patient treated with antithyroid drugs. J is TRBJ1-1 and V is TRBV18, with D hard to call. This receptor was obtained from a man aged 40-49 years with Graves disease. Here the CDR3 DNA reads TGTGCCAGCTCAGGGCGTTCAGACACTGAAGCTTTCTTT. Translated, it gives CASSGRSDTEAFF.